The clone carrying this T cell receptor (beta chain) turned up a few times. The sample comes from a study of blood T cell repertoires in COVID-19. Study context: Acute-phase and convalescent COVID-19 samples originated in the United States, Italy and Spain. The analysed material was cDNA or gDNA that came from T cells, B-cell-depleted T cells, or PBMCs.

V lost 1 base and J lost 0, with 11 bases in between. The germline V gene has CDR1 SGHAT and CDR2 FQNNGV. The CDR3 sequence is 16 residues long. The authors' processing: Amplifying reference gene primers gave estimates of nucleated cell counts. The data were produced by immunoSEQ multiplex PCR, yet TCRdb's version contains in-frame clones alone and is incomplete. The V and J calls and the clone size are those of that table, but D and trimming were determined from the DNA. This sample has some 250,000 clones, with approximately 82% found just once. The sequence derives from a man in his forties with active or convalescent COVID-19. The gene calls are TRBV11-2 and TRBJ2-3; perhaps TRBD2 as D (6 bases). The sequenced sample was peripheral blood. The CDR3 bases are TGTGCCAGCAGCTTAGGGACTACACAAAGCACAGATACGCAGTATTTT. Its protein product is CASSLGTTQSTDTQYF.